This TCR beta chain came from a study of cytomegalovirus exposure and HLA in healthy donors. Notes on this clone: Its antigen is not identified.

Amplification used 60 Vbeta primers and 13 Jbeta primers. Per the original methods: Approximately 86 million unique TCR beta chains, roughly 12 million shared, were counted in a later analysis. Data came from immunoSEQ multiplex PCR; TCRdb stores just in-frame clones and leaves some out. That table gives V, J and clone size, and the DNA gave D and trimming. The data show fewer than 200,000 clones, roughly 77% seen once. Overall study results and limits: Presence/absence analyses treated sequencing depth as roughly uniform across donors. A later analysis found that most CMV-associated TCR beta chains appeared HLA-restricted. Researchers reported in a later analysis that a missense DCLRE1C variant was tied to TCR beta V- and J-gene trimming.

Trimming removed 8 bases from V and 0 bases from J, with 11 bases in between. Germline V CDR1 and CDR2: MDHEN, SYDVKM. The CDR3 has 14 residues. What was sequenced was PBMCs. The chain links TRBV28 to TRBJ2-1; D unresolved. This clonotype originated in a woman under 30 in good health and CMV-seronegative. CDR3 sequence (DNA): TGTGCCAGCCAGGTATCAAACTCCTACAATGAGCAGTTCTTC. This sequence encodes CASQVSNSYNEQFF.